This T cell receptor (beta chain) derives from a study of T cell repertoires in cytomegalovirus infection. Germline CDR1 is SGHDT and CDR2 is YYEEEE. With 4 bases clipped from V and 5 bases from J, the junction kept 15 bases outside the gene matches. There are 17 residues in the CDR3. One entry per CDR3 protein, called by TCRdb with MiXCR from the reads. The table has about 120,000 distinct CDR3 sequences, over 9% seen once. Points on this clonotype: Its cognate antigen is unknown.

The source material was PBMCs, sequenced either directly or after in vitro stimulation (not recorded which). The V and J genes are TRBV5-6 and TRBJ1-3; 7 positions match TRBD1. This TCR was recovered from a human donor in good health (CMV status not recorded). Some clones in this sample may be carry-over from other donors' samples. The CDR3 bases are TGTGCCAGCAGCAGTCTCGGGACAGCCATAGGGAGAAACACCATATATTTT. Translation: CASSSLGTAIGRNTIYF.